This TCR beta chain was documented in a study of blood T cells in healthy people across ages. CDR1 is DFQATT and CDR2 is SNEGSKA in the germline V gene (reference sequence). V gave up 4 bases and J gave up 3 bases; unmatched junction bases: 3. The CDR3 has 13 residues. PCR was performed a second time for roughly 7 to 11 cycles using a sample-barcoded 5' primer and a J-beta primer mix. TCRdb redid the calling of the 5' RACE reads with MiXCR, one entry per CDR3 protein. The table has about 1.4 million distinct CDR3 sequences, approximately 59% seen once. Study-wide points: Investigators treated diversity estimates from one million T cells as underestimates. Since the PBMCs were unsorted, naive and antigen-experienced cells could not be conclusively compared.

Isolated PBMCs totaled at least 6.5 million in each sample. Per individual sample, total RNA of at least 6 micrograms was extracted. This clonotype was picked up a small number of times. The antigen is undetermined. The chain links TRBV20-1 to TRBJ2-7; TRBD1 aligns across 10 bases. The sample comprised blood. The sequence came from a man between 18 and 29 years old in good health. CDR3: CSAKGTGDYEQYF. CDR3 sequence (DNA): TGCAGTGCTAAAGGGACAGGGGACTACGAGCAGTACTTC.